This T cell receptor beta chain is from a study of radiation and T cells in renal cell carcinoma. Findings and caveats of the study: Baseline intratumoral clonotype presence is unknown without pretreatment biopsies.

Comments on this clone: Its antigen is unknown.

V shed 1 base and J shed 3 bases, with 10 bases lying between them. Germline V gene lookup returns CDR1 SGHRS and CDR2 YFSETQ. The CDR3 spans 14 residues. Time point indicated: baseline pretreatment blood. Treatment indicated: 15 Gy SBRT to primary tumor, nephrectomy 4 weeks later. Clones were sequenced by immunoSEQ multiplex PCR, and TCRdb holds only the in-frame ones, with some missing. Of 87,000 or so clones in the sample, about 86% were seen once. The V and J genes are TRBV5-1 and TRBJ1-1; D unclear. The receptor was derived from a man aged 45-65 years with renal cell carcinoma. The sample was blood, taken from a patient whose treatment included radiotherapy and nephrectomy. Here the CDR3 reads CASSLLDTHTEAFF. CDR3 coding DNA: TGCGCCAGCAGCTTGCTTGACACCCACACTGAAGCTTTCTTT. Complete variable domain (other parts from reference TRBV5-1 and TRBJ1-1): KAGVTQTPRYLIKTRGQQVTLSCSPISGHRSVSWYQQTPGQGLQFLFEYFSETQRNKGNFPGRFSGRQFSNSRSEMNVSTLELGDSALYLCASSLLDTHTEAFFGQGTRLTVV.